This is a list of T cell receptor beta chains from one sample in a study of T-cell reconstitution after alpha-beta-depleted transplantation in children. TCRdb recomputed calls from the PCR reads with MiXCR, one row per CDR3 protein. The sample has a few hundred thousand distinct CDR3 sequences, around 25% seen once. Sample: PBMCs, mostly from graft donor cells, taken 360 days after TCRalphabeta/CD19-depleted stem cell transplant. These receptors originate from a female patient between 2 and 15 years old who had a stem cell transplant for congenital amegakaryocytic thrombocytopenia, so the T cells may come from the graft donor. The CDR3 runs from the conserved cysteine through the conserved F or W. The D gene is left open where the match is weak. For some rows the clone size is stated as once, few or many, or as a class when expanded; others skip it.

few	TRBJ2-1	TRBV6-2/TRBV6-3	-	CASARAYNEQFF	TGTGCCAGCGCCCGAGCCTACAATGAGCAGTTCTTC
-	TRBJ2-6	TRBV27	-	CASSLGLPGANVLTF	TGTGCCAGCAGTTTAGGGCTCCCAGGGGCCAACGTCCTGACTTTC
-	TRBJ2-1	TRBV4-1	-	CASSQAGAPGYNEQFF	TGCGCCAGCAGCCAAGCGGGAGCGCCGGGATACAATGAGCAGTTCTTC
-	TRBJ2-4	TRBV7-9	-	CASSLGWAKNIQYF	TGTGCCAGCAGCTTAGGTTGGGCCAAAAACATTCAGTACTTC
few	TRBJ2-2	TRBV11-2	-	CASSLGQFRTGELFF	TGTGCCAGCAGCTTAGGACAGTTTCGGACCGGGGAGCTGTTTTTT
-	TRBJ2-7	TRBV28	-	CATLPPGGVTYEQYF	TGTGCCACCCTCCCGCCTGGCGGGGTTACCTACGAGCAGTACTTC
many	TRBJ2-1	TRBV11-2	-	CASSTMNLPPGQFF	TGTGCCAGCAGCACCATGAATCTCCCACCGGGGCAGTTCTTC
-	TRBJ2-7	TRBV28	-	CASSWNYEQYF	TGTGCCAGCAGTTGGAACTACGAGCAGTACTTC
-	TRBJ2-7	TRBV12-3/TRBV12-4	TRBD1	CASSPQGPGSYEQYF	TGTGCCAGCAGTCCACAGGGGCCTGGGTCCTACGAGCAGTACTTC
-	TRBJ2-3	TRBV9	TRBD2	CASNGGGVVDTQYF	TGTGCCAGCAATGGCGGGGGGGTGGTGGATACGCAGTATTTT
-	TRBJ2-5	TRBV7-2	TRBD2	CASSLGPPRAGEMYF	TGTGCCAGCAGCTTAGGCCCACCGAGGGCGGGAGAGATGTACTTC
few	TRBJ2-1	TRBV20-1	TRBD2	CSASVGGSGVEQFF	TGCAGTGCTAGCGTGGGGGGGTCGGGGGTTGAGCAGTTCTTC
few	TRBJ1-2	TRBV27	-	CASSIGTDYGYTF	TGTGCCAGCAGCATCGGGACTGACTATGGCTACACCTTC
many	TRBJ2-5	TRBV12-3/TRBV12-4	-	CASSYGGETQYF	TGTGCCAGCTCCTACGGTGGCGAGACCCAGTACTTC
few	TRBJ1-6	TRBV20-1	-	CSANVLGSPLHF	TGCAGTGCTAATGTGCTCGGTTCACCCCTCCACTTT
-	TRBJ2-1	TRBV12-3/TRBV12-4	-	CASSLAGAGPYNEQFF	TGTGCCAGCAGTTTAGCGGGGGCAGGGCCCTACAATGAGCAGTTCTTC
-	TRBJ2-7	TRBV20-1	TRBD2	CCAREPRGLADYEQYF	TGCTGTGCTAGAGAGCCGCGGGGACTAGCAGACTACGAGCAGTACTTC